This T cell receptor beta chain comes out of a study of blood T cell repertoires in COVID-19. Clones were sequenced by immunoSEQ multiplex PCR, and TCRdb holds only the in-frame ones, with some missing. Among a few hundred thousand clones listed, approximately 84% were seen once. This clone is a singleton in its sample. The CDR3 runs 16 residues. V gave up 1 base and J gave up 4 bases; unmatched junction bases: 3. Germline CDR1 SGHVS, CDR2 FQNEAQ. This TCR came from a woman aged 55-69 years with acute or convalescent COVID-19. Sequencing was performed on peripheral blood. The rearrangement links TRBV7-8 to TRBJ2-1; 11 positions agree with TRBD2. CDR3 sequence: CASSLVSSGGYNEQFF. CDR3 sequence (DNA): TGTGCCAGCAGCTTAGTCTCTAGCGGGGGGTACAATGAGCAGTTCTTC.